This is a list of T cell receptor beta chains from one sample in a study of T cell changes during pregnancy in multiple sclerosis. The assay was immunoSEQ multiplex PCR, and TCRdb's table has in-frame clones only and misses some. Altogether some 27,000 clones are present, 85% to 90% being singletons, with the ten largest covering 7% to 9%. The specimen comprised CD8+ T cells from peripheral blood mononuclear cells, sampled before pregnancy. The origin of the receptors is a female donor with multiple sclerosis, enrolled in a pregnancy study. CDR3s include the opening cysteine and the closing phenylalanine or tryptophan. The D gene is left open where the match is weak. For some rows the clone size is stated as once, few or many, or as a class when expanded; others skip it.

>12|TRBJ2-5|TRBV7-2|NA|NA
TGTGCCAGCAGCTTAGGAGTTATTACCCAGTACTTC
CASSLGVITQYF
>16|TRBJ1-2|TRBV23-1|NA|NA
TGCGCCAGCAGGTTTATTATGAGGGCCGCTAGCTATGGCTACACCTTC
CASRFIMRAASYGYTF
>16|TRBJ2-1|TRBV6-4|few|TRBD2
TGTGCCAGCAGTGACGGGACTAGCGGGGGAGACAATGAGCAGTTCTTC
CASSDGTSGGDNEQFF
>15|TRBJ1-2|TRBV7-8|NA|NA
TGTGCCAGCAGCTCACAGGGTGGGGCAGGTCATGGCTACACCTTC
CASSSQGGAGHGYTF
>15|TRBJ2-1|TRBV6-5|NA|TRBD1
TGTGCCAGCAGTTCCATGGGACAGATGAACAATGAGCAGTTCTTC
CASSSMGQMNNEQFF
>15|TRBJ2-5|TRBV7-9|NA|NA
TGTGCCAGCAGCTTAATCACTAACTTACAAGAGACCCAGTACTTC
CASSLITNLQETQYF
>15|TRBJ2-5|TRBV11-2|NA|TRBD1
TGTGCCAGCAGCTTACCCGGGACAGGGGGCGAGACCCAGTACTTC
CASSLPGTGGETQYF
>13|TRBJ2-1|TRBV5-8|NA|NA
TGTGCCAGCAGCTTTAAGGACATCCAGGAGCAGTTCTTC
CASSFKDIQEQFF
>12|TRBJ2-7|TRBV6-4|NA|TRBD1
TGTGCCGCCCGGGACAGTCACTACGAGCAGTACTTC
CAARDSHYEQYF
>14|TRBJ2-1|TRBV9|once|TRBD2
TGTGCCAGCAGCGTAGTAGCGGGGGGGCATGAGCAGTTCTTC
CASSVVAGGHEQFF
>16|TRBJ1-1|TRBV4-1|NA|NA
TGCGCCAGCAGCCCGAATCCGGATTGGGGGGACCCGGAAGCTTTCTTT
CASSPNPDWGDPEAFF
>15|TRBJ2-1|TRBV7-9|NA|TRBD1
TGTGCCAGCAGCTTAATAAGGGGGCTCGGCAATGAGCAGTTCTTC
CASSLIRGLGNEQFF
>14|TRBJ1-1|TRBV19|NA|TRBD1
TGTGCCAGTAAACAGGGGTGGGGTAGCACTGAAGCTTTCTTT
CASKQGWGSTEAFF
>15|TRBJ1-5|TRBV7-2|NA|TRBD1
TGTGCCAGCAGCTCCAGGACAGGGGCGTCCGAGCCCCAGCATTTT
CASSSRTGASEPQHF
>16|TRBJ1-1|TRBV5-1|NA|NA
TGCGCCAGCAGCTTGGGGTTGGGGGGTTGGGGCACTGAAGCTTTCTTT
CASSLGLGGWGTEAFF
>11|TRBJ2-5|TRBV5-1|NA|NA
TGCGCCAGCAGCTTGTATGAGACCCAGTACTTC
CASSLYETQYF
>15|TRBJ1-1|TRBV4-3|NA|NA
TGCGCCAGCAGCTATCGACTGACAGGCCGCACTGAAGCTTTCTTT
CASSYRLTGRTEAFF
>14|TRBJ2-3|TRBV28|many|TRBD1
TGTGCCAGCAGTTTACAGGGGGCAAGGGATACGCAGTATTTT
CASSLQGARDTQYF
>17|TRBJ1-5|TRBV7-8|NA|TRBD1
TGTGCCAGCAGCTTAGCCATTCCCGGGACAGGTGATCAGCCCCAGCATTTT
CASSLAIPGTGDQPQHF
>15|TRBJ1-6|TRBV7-9|NA|TRBD1
TGTGCCAGCAGCTTATGGGACAGGGGGAATTCACCCCTCCACTTT
CASSLWDRGNSPLHF
>15|TRBJ2-3|TRBV13|once|TRBD1
TGTGCCAGCAGCCGACAGGGATCTAGCACAGATACGCAGTATTTT
CASSRQGSSTDTQYF
>13|TRBJ2-5|TRBV10-3|NA|TRBD1
TGTGCCATTCGACAGGGGGCGGAAGAGACCCAGTACTTC
CAIRQGAEETQYF
>14|TRBJ2-3|TRBV11-2|NA|TRBD1
TGTGCCAGCAGCAATGGGGACAGACCTTATACGCAGTATTTT
CASSNGDRPYTQYF
>13|TRBJ2-5|TRBV5-4|NA|NA
TGTGCCAGCAGCTTGGACAGGGAGGAGACCCAGTACTTC
CASSLDREETQYF
>12|TRBJ1-2|TRBV27|NA|NA
TGTGCCAGCAGGGGCGCCGACTATGGCTACACCTTC
CASRGADYGYTF
>13|TRBJ2-7|TRBV27|NA|NA
TGTGCCAGCAGCCCGGACACAACCTACGAGCAGTACTTC
CASSPDTTYEQYF
>15|TRBJ1-1|TRBV27|NA|TRBD1
TGTGCCAGCAAGATAAGGGACAGCACGAACACTGAAGCTTTCTTT
CASKIRDSTNTEAFF
>14|TRBJ2-1|TRBV27|NA|NA
TGTGCCAGCAGTTTACTTAGCAAACGCAATGAGCAGTTCTTC
CASSLLSKRNEQFF
>17|TRBJ2-1|TRBV28|NA|TRBD2
TGTGCCAGCAGTTTGGTCCCTAGCGGGGGGACGGGGAATGAGCAGTTCTTC
CASSLVPSGGTGNEQFF
>12|TRBJ1-2|TRBV2|NA|NA
TGTGCCAGCAGGGTGGCGGGCTGGGGCTACACCTTC
CASRVAGWGYTF
>16|TRBJ2-1|TRBV2|NA|TRBD1
TGTGCCAGCAGTGAACACAGGGGACGATGGGGCAATGAGCAGTTCTTC
CASSEHRGRWGNEQFF
>13|TRBJ2-1|TRBV10-2|NA|NA
TGCGCCAGCAGCCTGAATACAGGGAATGAGCAGTTCTTC
CASSLNTGNEQFF
>13|TRBJ1-6|TRBV6-1|NA|TRBD1
TGTGCCACGGGACAGCTCTTAAATTCACCCCTCCACTTT
CATGQLLNSPLHF
>11|TRBJ1-2|TRBV29-1|NA|NA
TGCAGCGTTGACGCAGGGTGGGGCTACACCTTC
CSVDAGWGYTF
>15|TRBJ1-1|TRBV10-3|NA|TRBD1
TGTGCCATCAGTGAGTCCGGGACAGCGAACACTGAAGCTTTCTTT
CAISESGTANTEAFF
>17|TRBJ2-1|TRBV2|NA|TRBD2
TGTGCCAGCAGTTTCGGACTAGCCCCGAGCTCCTACAATGAGCAGTTCTTC
CASSFGLAPSSYNEQFF
>14|TRBJ1-2|TRBV30|NA|TRBD1
TGTGCCTGGAGTGTGGGGGACAGGGACTATGGCTACACCTTC
CAWSVGDRDYGYTF